This T cell receptor (beta chain) appears in the sequencing data of a study of cytomegalovirus exposure and HLA in healthy donors. General study points: There were some public TCRs occurring in many donors, but most TCR sequences were rare.

Separation from the 666-subject first cohort characterized the approximately 130-subject validation cohort, to which the donors belonged. CDR1 is SGHRS, CDR2 YFSETQ, per germline. CDR3 length: 15 amino acids. V lost 4 bases to trimming and J lost 3 bases, with 15 bases between them. As for this clone: Its antigen remains unknown.

Assay used: immunoSEQ multiplex PCR; TCRdb lists only in-frame clones, some missing. The table records under 150,000 clones, 85% to 90% of them present only once. Source material: PBMCs. V and J are TRBV5-1 and TRBJ2-3, with D possibly being TRBD2 (5 bases). The TCR was taken from a man younger than 30 in good health and CMV-seropositive. The CDR3 loop is CASSPLWSGTDTQYF. CDR3 DNA sequence: TGCGCCAGCAGCCCCCTATGGTCGGGAACAGATACGCAGTATTTT.